This T cell receptor beta chain was profiled in a study of beta chain features in type 1 diabetes. As for the study in general: When patients were set against healthy donors, age, gender and cell yields were similar.

Study-wide points: All four CD4+ subsets from Type 1 diabetes patients carried moderately but significantly shorter TCRB CDR3s. Because the template was cDNA, high-expressing cells might be over-represented.

Reverse transcribing all isolated RNA meant expressed TCRB transcripts were sequenced. Libraries were prepared by immunoSEQ multiplex PCR; TCRdb keeps only in-frame clonotypes and omits some of them. The table lists hundreds of thousands of clones, around 15% of them singletons. Germline V gives CDR1 WSHSY, CDR2 SAAADI. This CDR3 has 15 residues. V lost 6 bases and J lost 0, with 15 bases in between. This clone was recorded a few times. No antigen is known for it. This rearrangement joins TRBV10-2 to TRBJ2-7, with a possible D match to TRBD1 (6 bases). The specimen sequenced was naive CD4+ T cells from blood. The source of this sequence is a man aged 18 to 30 with type 1 diabetes. In DNA, the CDR3 is TGCGCCAGCAGGCCTATGACAGGTAGCTCCTACGAGCAGTACTTC. As protein: CASRPMTGSSYEQYF.